The 23 T cell receptor beta chains below all came from one sample that was sequenced in a study of blood T cell repertoires in COVID-19. The repertoire was sequenced with immunoSEQ multiplex PCR; TCRdb's copy has only in-frame clones and lacks some. The sample shows over 350,000 clones, approximately 90% of them seen only once. Sequencing input: PBMCs or T cells enriched from blood (not recorded which). The origin of the receptors is a young woman with acute COVID-19.

CDR3 sequence: CASSTSGREQFF. CDR3 DNA: TGTGCCAGTAGTACTAGCGGTAGGGAGCAGTTCTTC. The chain carries TRBV19 and TRBJ2-1; 7 nucleotides agree with TRBD2. After removal of 4 bases from V and 10 bases from J, the junction contained 4 bases not matched to a gene. Germline lookup yields CDR1 LNHDA and CDR2 SQIVND (reference sequence). The CDR3 has 12 residues. Together with reference TRBV19 and TRBJ2-1, the CDR3 gives the full variable domain: DGGITQSPKYLFRKEGQNVTLSCEQNLNHDAMYWYRQDPGQGLRLIYYSQIVNDFQKGDIAEGYSVSREKKESFPLTVTSAQKNPTAFYLCASSTSGREQFFGPGTRLTVL.

The chain has TRBV10-2 and TRBJ1-1, with 7 positions matching TRBD1. V dropped 5 bases and J dropped 14; count of bases not matched to a gene: 8. This CDR3 comprises 11 residues. Germline CDR1 is WSHSY and CDR2 is SAAADI. CDR3 amino acids: CASSMRQGIFF. DNA of the CDR3: TGCGCCAGCAGTATGAGACAGGGCATCTTCTTT.

Regarding this clone: At the DNA level, this CDR3 is encoded by other sequences in the same sample as well. The J gene is TRBJ1-5, the V gene TRBV15; D possibly corresponds to TRBD1 (6 bases). Looked up from germline, CDR1 is LNHNV and CDR2 is YYDKDF (reference sequence). This CDR3 comprises 12 residues. V gave up 0 bases and J gave up 9 bases, with 6 bases separating them. CDR3 nucleotide sequence: TGTGCCACCAGCAGAGACAGGGGGCCCCAGCATTTT. Its translation: CATSRDRGPQHF. Full variable domain (rest looked up from reference TRBV15 and TRBJ1-5): DAMVIQNPRYQVTQFGKPVTLSCSQTLNHNVMYWYQQKSSQAPKLLFHYYDKDFNNEADTPDNFQSRRPNTSFCFLDIRSPGLGDTAMYLCATSRDRGPQHFGDGTRLSIL.

The CDR3 coding sequence is TGTGCCAGCAAGGGACAGGGGGCGATTCGGACAGATACGCAGTATTTT. Translation gives CASKGQGAIRTDTQYF. The chain uses TRBV28 and TRBJ2-3; 12 bases fit TRBD1. Germline values: CDR1 MDHEN, CDR2 SYDVKM. The CDR3 is 16 amino acids. The junction had 8 bases not matched to a gene; V was cut back by 7 bases and J by 3 bases.

The J gene is TRBJ2-5, the V gene TRBV28; the D gene is possibly TRBD2 (5 bases). The CDR3 sequence is 15 residues long. The germline CDR1 and CDR2 sequences are MDHEN and SYDVKM. The germline V and J ends were trimmed by 3 bases and 2 bases, with 13 bases remaining between them. The CDR3 region is CASSFGTDLQETQYF. The CDR3 nucleotides read TGTGCCAGCAGTTTTGGCACGGACTTACAAGAGACCCAGTACTTC.

V gene TRBV7-9 combines with J gene TRBJ2-7; possibly TRBD2 for D (6 bases). V lost 5 bases to trimming and J lost 0 bases, with 14 bases between them. This CDR3 is 15 amino acids long. Germline CDR1 reads SEHNR; CDR2 reads FQNEAQ (reference sequence). This CDR3 is CASSPLEGSSYEQYF. Here the CDR3 DNA reads TGTGCCAGCAGCCCCCTGGAGGGGTCCTCCTACGAGCAGTACTTC. Full variable domain (outside the CDR3, taken from reference TRBV7-9 and TRBJ2-7): DTGVSQNPRHKITKRGQNVTFRCDPISEHNRLYWYRQTLGQGPEFLTYFQNEAQLEKSRLLSDRFSAERPKGSFSTLEIQRTEQGDSAMYLCASSPLEGSSYEQYFGPGTRLTVT.

This chain joins TRBV19 and TRBJ2-3; 13 nucleotides line up with TRBD2. Germline values: CDR1 LNHDA, CDR2 SQIVND (reference sequence). The length of the CDR3 is 15 residues. V was clipped by 4 bases and J by 4 bases; unmatched bases: 2. The DNA of the CDR3 is TGTGCCAGTAGTAGACTAGCGGGGGGCGCAGATACGCAGTATTTT. The encoded protein is CASSRLAGGADTQYF. Based on the CDR3 plus reference TRBV19 and TRBJ2-3, the full variable domain is DGGITQSPKYLFRKEGQNVTLSCEQNLNHDAMYWYRQDPGQGLRLIYYSQIVNDFQKGDIAEGYSVSREKKESFPLTVTSAQKNPTAFYLCASSRLAGGADTQYFGPGTRLTVL.

V is TRBV2 and J is TRBJ2-2; 11 bases align to TRBD1. Per the germline V gene, CDR1 is SNHLY and CDR2 is FYNNEI. CDR3 size: 15 residues. V shed 10 bases, J shed 5 bases, and the junction held 9 bases outside the gene matches. This CDR3 reads CATIGQGAGTGELFF. CDR3 DNA sequence: TGTGCCACCATCGGACAGGGGGCCGGAACCGGGGAGCTGTTTTTT.

Concerning this clone itself: At one end, the junction sequence differs from germline, possibly due to a read error. This chain connects TRBV4-1 to TRBJ2-7, with unresolved D. The CDR3 covers 13 residues. In germline, CDR1 is MGHRA, CDR2 YSYEKL. The CDR3 DNA sequence: TGCGCCAGCAGCCTGAGCATTAAAAGATTCGTGAACTTC. Translation gives CASSLSIKRFVNF.

The chain uses TRBV6-5 and TRBJ1-1; maybe TRBD1 (6 bases). The germline V and J ends were trimmed by 6 bases and 4 bases, with 15 bases remaining between them. The germline V gene has CDR1 MNHEY and CDR2 SVGAGI. CDR3 length: 14 residues. In DNA, the CDR3 is TGTGCCAGCAGGACGTCACAGGGATCCACTGAAGCTTTCTTT. Translation: CASRTSQGSTEAFF.

The DNA of the CDR3 is TGTGCCATCAGCTCCTACAGGGGGCAAGGGTACAATGAGCAGTTCTTC. This encodes CAISSYRGQGYNEQFF. This chain links TRBV28 with TRBJ2-1; TRBD1 matches at 9 bases. V shed 10 bases and J 4 bases; nucleotides not matched to a gene: 14. The CDR3 is 16 amino acids. Germline lookup yields CDR1 MDHEN and CDR2 SYDVKM.

This chain connects TRBV12-3 or TRBV12-4 to TRBJ2-1; D remains ambiguous. The CDR3 covers 10 residues. Trimming took 6 bases from V and 5 from J, leaving 2 bases between them. Here the CDR3 DNA reads TGTGCCAGCAGCAACAATGAGCAGTTCTTC. It encodes CASSNNEQFF.

The J gene is TRBJ1-2, the V gene TRBV7-9; D remains unclear. V lost 0 bases and J 2 bases, leaving 4 bases between the germline ends. Per the germline V gene, CDR1 is SEHNR and CDR2 is FQNEAQ (reference sequence). The CDR3 is made up of 13 amino acids. CDR3 DNA sequence: TGTGCCAGCAGCTTAGCGCAGAACTATGGCTACACCTTC. It specifies CASSLAQNYGYTF.

CDR3 nucleotides: TGTGCCAGCAGTGAAGCGAGCAGGGACTCCTATGGCTACACCTTC. The encoded protein is CASSEASRDSYGYTF. The chain links TRBV6-1 to TRBJ1-2; the D gene is possibly TRBD1 (5 bases). Trimming took 0 bases from V and 4 from J, leaving 12 bases between them. The CDR3 is 15 amino acids. Germline-derived CDR1 and CDR2 are MNHNS and SASEGT.

The chain joins TRBV18 to TRBJ2-5, with TRBD2 matching over 11 bases. The trim removed 3 bases at V and 5 bases at J, leaving 8 bases unmatched. This CDR3 contains 16 residues. The germline gives CDR1 KGHSH, CDR2 LQKENI. This CDR3 reads CASSPPKLAGVETQYF. The CDR3, as DNA: TGTGCCAGCTCACCCCCCAAACTAGCGGGAGTGGAGACCCAGTACTTC.

The chain joins TRBV9 to TRBJ1-4; 9 bases match TRBD1. This CDR3 spans 16 amino acids. In germline, CDR1 is SGDLS, CDR2 YYNGEE. Trimming at V came to 3 bases and at J to 0 bases, leaving 3 bases not matched to a gene. CDR3 DNA sequence: TGTGCCAGCAGCGCCCGACAGGGGGCAACTAATGAAAAACTGTTTTTT. Amino acids: CASSARQGATNEKLFF.

The genes are TRBV7-9 and TRBJ1-3; D call uncertain. This CDR3 has 15 residues. Germline CDR1 is SEHNR and CDR2 is FQNEAQ (reference sequence). Trimming cost V 3 bases and J 2 bases, with 11 bases left between them. The CDR3, as DNA: TGTGCCAGCAGCTTGACTAGCGGGACTGGAAACACCATATATTTT. This translates into CASSLTSGTGNTIYF.

The rearrangement joins TRBV21-1 to TRBJ2-7; the table's D call of TRBD1 was not tested on the DNA. TRBV21-1 counts as a pseudogene. The CDR3 extends over 14 amino acids. The CDR3 sequence: CATGADRGIYEQYF. Here the CDR3 DNA reads TGTGCCACGGGAGCCGACAGGGGGATCTACGAGCAGTACTTC.

This clone was detected only once. The chain carries TRBV27 and TRBJ2-1; D gene ambiguous. The V gene's germline CDR1 is MNHEY and CDR2 SMNVEV (reference sequence). The CDR3 totals 16 residues. The V and J ends lost 2 bases and 2 bases respectively, with 13 bases between them. This chain's CDR3 is CASSLNAGLTYNEQFF. CDR3 bases: TGTGCCAGCAGTTTAAATGCTGGCCTCACCTACAATGAGCAGTTCTTC.

The genes are TRBV11-2 and TRBJ1-1; 9 bases align to TRBD1. Germline V gene sequence: CDR1 SGHAT, CDR2 FQNNGV. Germline trimming cut 1 base from V and 1 base from J; bases unmatched to any gene: 7. The CDR3 covers 17 residues. This chain's CDR3 is CASSLVPGQGPNTEAFF. As DNA, the CDR3 is TGTGCCAGCAGCTTAGTCCCGGGACAGGGCCCGAACACTGAAGCTTTCTTT.

The chain links TRBV6-1 to TRBJ1-2; TRBD1 matches at 10 bases. CDR3 length: 14 amino acids. V dropped 3 bases and J dropped 7; count of bases not matched to a gene: 5. Germline CDR1 and CDR2: MNHNS and SASEGT. The CDR3 loop reads CASSDRDRGGGYTF. CDR3 nucleotide sequence: TGTGCCAGCAGTGACCGGGACAGGGGCGGTGGCTACACCTTC.

The chain links TRBV5-8 to TRBJ2-7, with 8 nucleotides matching TRBD1. From germline, CDR1 is SGHTS and CDR2 YDEGEE. This CDR3 region has 15 residues. With 1 base clipped from V and 2 bases from J, the junction kept 5 bases outside the gene matches. The CDR3 DNA follows: TGTGCCAGCAGCTTGACAGGGGGTTTTGCCTACGAGCAGTACTTC. The encoded protein is CASSLTGGFAYEQYF.

The V call is TRBV18, the J call TRBJ1-1; D perhaps matches TRBD1 (6 bases). The CDR3 contains 14 residues. The ends were cut back, 4 bases at V and 2 bases at J, with 11 bases in the middle. Germline CDR1 reads KGHSH; CDR2 reads LQKENI. The CDR3 bases are TGTGCCAGCTCACGGGTACAGGGAAACACTGAAGCTTTCTTT. Its translation: CASSRVQGNTEAFF. Filled out from reference TRBV18 and TRBJ1-1, the complete variable domain reads NAGVMQNPRHLVRRRGQEARLRCSPMKGHSHVYWYRQLPEEGLKFMVYLQKENIIDESGMPKERFSAEFPKEGPSILRIQQVVRGDSAAYFCASSRVQGNTEAFFGQGTRLTVV.